Ten or more counts support the clone carrying this TCR beta chain. The antigen is not known. The ends were cut back, 6 bases at V and 6 bases at J, with 21 bases in the middle. Germline loops: CDR1 MNHNY, CDR2 SVGAGI (reference sequence). This CDR3 is built from 16 residues. These data come from a study of naive and memory T cell subsets. Overall study results and limits: The RNA method is potentially sensitive to activation and differentiation changes. Far more TCRs reportedly came from tuberculin skin test site biopsies.

Four PCR rounds used nested alpha and beta constant region primers plus the SP2 primer. TCRdb ran MiXCR on the UMI-ligation and nested PCR reads and lists one entry per CDR3 protein. The profile covers 25,000 to 35,000 distinct CDR3 sequences, with 6.7% appearing a single time and roughly 3.2% taken by the ten largest. Treatment given: skin biopsy from PPD injection site in Mantoux-positive individual. TCR cDNA received a 3' ligated oligonucleotide that carried a UMI. Biopsied sites were PPD injections in people with a positive Mantoux test. The sequence derives from an adult in good health. Specimen: skin, collected from a tuberculin skin test site. This sequence joins TRBV6-6 and TRBJ1-5, with D tentatively TRBD1 (5 bases). The CDR3 DNA reads as TGTGCCAGCAGGACAATCGAACGGGGGGGGGGTCAGCCCCAGCATTTT. Protein: CASRTIERGGGQPQHF.